This T cell receptor (beta chain) was captured in a study of cytomegalovirus exposure and HLA in healthy donors. General observations from the study: The authors considered a cluster of highly shared sequence variants likely to be a sequencing artifact.

V was clipped by 2 bases and J by 0 bases, with 14 bases between them. The CDR3 covers 17 residues. The germline CDR1 and CDR2 sequences are MGHRA and YSYEKL. To note about this clone: Its antigen is undetermined.

This PCR relied on a set of 60 Vbeta primers and 13 Jbeta primers. Clones were read by immunoSEQ multiplex PCR, and TCRdb kept only the in-frame ones, dropping some. The table lists 110,000 or so clones, approximately 70% of them singletons. The receptor was derived from a woman between 65 and 79 years old in good health and CMV-seropositive. Material: PBMCs. The V call is TRBV4-1, the J call TRBJ1-3; possibly TRBD1 for D (6 bases). This CDR3 is CASSQLGTPFSGNTIYF. CDR3 nucleotide sequence: TGCGCCAGCAGCCAACTCGGGACACCCTTCTCTGGAAACACCATATATTTT.